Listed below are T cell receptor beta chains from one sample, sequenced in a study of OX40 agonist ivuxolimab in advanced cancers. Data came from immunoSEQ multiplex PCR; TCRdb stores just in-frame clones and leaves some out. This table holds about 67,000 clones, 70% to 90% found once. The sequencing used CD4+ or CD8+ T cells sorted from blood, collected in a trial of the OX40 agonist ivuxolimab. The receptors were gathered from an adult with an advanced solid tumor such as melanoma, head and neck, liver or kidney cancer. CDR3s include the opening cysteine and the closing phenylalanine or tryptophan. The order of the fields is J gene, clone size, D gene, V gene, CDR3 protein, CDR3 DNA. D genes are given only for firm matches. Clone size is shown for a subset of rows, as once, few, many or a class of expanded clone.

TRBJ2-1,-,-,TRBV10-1,CASAPGIDNEQFF,TGCGCCAGCGCCCCTGGCATAGACAATGAGCAGTTCTTC
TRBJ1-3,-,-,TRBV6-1,CASRELRGGYGNTIYF,TGTGCCAGCAGGGAACTAAGAGGGGGGTATGGAAACACCATATATTTT
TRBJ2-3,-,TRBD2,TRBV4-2,CASSLGAGWGADTQYF,TGTGCCAGCAGCCTAGGAGCGGGATGGGGCGCAGATACGCAGTATTTT
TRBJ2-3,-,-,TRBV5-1,CASSPPRGSRDTQYF,TGCGCCAGCAGCCCTCCGAGGGGATCGCGGGATACGCAGTATTTT
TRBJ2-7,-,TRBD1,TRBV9,CASSASAGTGGGYEQYF,TGTGCCAGCAGCGCCTCAGCCGGGACAGGGGGTGGCTACGAGCAGTACTTC
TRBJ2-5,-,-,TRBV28,CASSFPQSAAIQETQYF,TGTGCCAGCAGTTTTCCCCAGTCGGCAGCCATACAAGAGACCCAGTACTTC
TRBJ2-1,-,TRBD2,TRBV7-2,CASSKGLARNEQFF,TGTGCCAGCAGCAAGGGACTAGCGCGGAATGAGCAGTTCTTC
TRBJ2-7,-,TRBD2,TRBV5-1,CASSTTSGSDYEQYF,TGCGCCAGCAGCACGACTAGCGGGAGTGATTACGAGCAGTACTTC
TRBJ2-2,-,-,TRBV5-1,CASSPPRTGELFF,TGCGCCAGCAGCCCCCCTCGGACCGGGGAGCTGTTTTTT
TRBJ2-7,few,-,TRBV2,CASSVGAVGSYEQYF,TGTGCCAGCAGTGTGGGAGCGGTCGGGTCCTACGAGCAGTACTTC
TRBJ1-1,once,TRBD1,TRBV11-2,CASRRTGNTEAFF,TGTGCCAGCAGACGGACAGGGAACACTGAAGCTTTCTTT
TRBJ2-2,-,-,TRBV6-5,CASSWARFTGELFF,TGTGCCAGCAGTTGGGCCCGGTTTACCGGGGAGCTGTTTTTT
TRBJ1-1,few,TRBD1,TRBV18,CASSPGTVGTEAFF,TGTGCCAGCTCACCAGGGACAGTGGGGACTGAAGCTTTCTTT
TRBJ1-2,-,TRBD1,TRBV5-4,CASSFTGGFDYGYTF,TGTGCCAGCAGCTTCACAGGGGGATTTGACTATGGCTACACCTTC
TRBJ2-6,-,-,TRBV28,CASTPGGTIYGGANVLTF,TGTGCCAGCACCCCGGGGGGCACGATATATGGTGGGGCCAACGTCCTGACTTTC
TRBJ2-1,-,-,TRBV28,CASSLTLGSYNEQFF,TGTGCCAGCAGTCTGACGTTGGGCTCCTACAATGAGCAGTTCTTC
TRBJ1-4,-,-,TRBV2,CASSVGESLFF,TGTGCCAGCAGTGTTGGGGAGAGTCTGTTTTTT
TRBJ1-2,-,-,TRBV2,CASRVDGNYGYTF,TGTGCCAGCAGGGTTGACGGAAACTATGGCTACACCTTC
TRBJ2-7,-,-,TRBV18,CASSPLGPEQYF,TGTGCCAGCTCACCACTTGGTCCCGAGCAGTACTTC
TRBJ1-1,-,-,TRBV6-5,CASTLGRLNTEAFF,TGTGCCAGCACCCTGGGCAGACTGAACACTGAAGCTTTCTTT
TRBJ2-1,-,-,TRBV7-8,CASSLFTGHNEQFF,TGTGCCAGCAGCTTATTTACAGGACACAATGAGCAGTTCTTC
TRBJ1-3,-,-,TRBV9,CASSVVGQPLDTIYF,TGTGCCAGCAGCGTAGTGGGGCAGCCTTTGGACACCATATATTTT
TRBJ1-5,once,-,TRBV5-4,CASSSGGLSNQPQHF,TGTGCCAGCAGCTCTGGGGGCCTAAGCAATCAGCCCCAGCATTTT
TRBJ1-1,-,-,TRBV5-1,CASSLSPTGGPFMNTEAFF,TGCGCCAGCAGCTTGTCGCCCACCGGGGGGCCTTTCATGAACACTGAAGCTTTCTTT
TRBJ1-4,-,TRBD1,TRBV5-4,CASSFGQGEKLFF,TGTGCCAGCAGCTTTGGACAGGGCGAAAAACTGTTTTTT
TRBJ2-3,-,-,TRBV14,CASSQDPSTDTQYF,TGTGCCAGCAGCCAAGACCCTAGCACAGATACGCAGTATTTT
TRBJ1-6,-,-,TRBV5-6,CASSLGNSPLHF,TGTGCCAGCAGCTTGGGGAATTCACCCCTCCACTTT
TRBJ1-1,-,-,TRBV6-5,CASSYPPGTEAFF,TGTGCCAGCAGTTACCCCCCAGGGACTGAAGCTTTCTTT
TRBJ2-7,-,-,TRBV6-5,CASSYSLKGRNEQYF,TGTGCCAGCAGTTACTCACTCAAAGGTCGGAACGAGCAGTACTTC
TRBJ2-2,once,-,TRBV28,CASLTYANTGELFF,TGTGCCAGCCTAACCTACGCGAACACCGGGGAGCTGTTTTTT
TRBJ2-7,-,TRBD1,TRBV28,CASSSPQDRALSYEQYF,TGTGCCAGCAGTTCGCCCCAAGACAGGGCGCTATCCTACGAGCAGTACTTC
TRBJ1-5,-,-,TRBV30,CAWSVRGLGNQPQHF,TGTGCCTGGAGTGTACGAGGACTTGGGAATCAGCCCCAGCATTTT
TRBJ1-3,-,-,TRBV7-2,CASSSPGLNTIYF,TGTGCCAGCAGCTCCCCAGGCCTAAACACCATATATTTT
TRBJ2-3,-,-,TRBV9,CASSVAAIADTQYF,TGTGCCAGCAGCGTAGCGGCCATCGCAGATACGCAGTATTTT
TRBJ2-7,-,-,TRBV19,CASNPGRNSYEQYF,TGTGCCAGTAATCCGGGCAGGAATTCCTACGAGCAGTACTTC
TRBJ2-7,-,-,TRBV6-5,CATRGGGYEQYF,TGTGCCACCAGGGGAGGGGGCTACGAGCAGTACTTC
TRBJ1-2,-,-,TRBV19,CASTGTGSHGYTF,TGTGCCAGTACCGGCACAGGGAGCCATGGCTACACCTTC